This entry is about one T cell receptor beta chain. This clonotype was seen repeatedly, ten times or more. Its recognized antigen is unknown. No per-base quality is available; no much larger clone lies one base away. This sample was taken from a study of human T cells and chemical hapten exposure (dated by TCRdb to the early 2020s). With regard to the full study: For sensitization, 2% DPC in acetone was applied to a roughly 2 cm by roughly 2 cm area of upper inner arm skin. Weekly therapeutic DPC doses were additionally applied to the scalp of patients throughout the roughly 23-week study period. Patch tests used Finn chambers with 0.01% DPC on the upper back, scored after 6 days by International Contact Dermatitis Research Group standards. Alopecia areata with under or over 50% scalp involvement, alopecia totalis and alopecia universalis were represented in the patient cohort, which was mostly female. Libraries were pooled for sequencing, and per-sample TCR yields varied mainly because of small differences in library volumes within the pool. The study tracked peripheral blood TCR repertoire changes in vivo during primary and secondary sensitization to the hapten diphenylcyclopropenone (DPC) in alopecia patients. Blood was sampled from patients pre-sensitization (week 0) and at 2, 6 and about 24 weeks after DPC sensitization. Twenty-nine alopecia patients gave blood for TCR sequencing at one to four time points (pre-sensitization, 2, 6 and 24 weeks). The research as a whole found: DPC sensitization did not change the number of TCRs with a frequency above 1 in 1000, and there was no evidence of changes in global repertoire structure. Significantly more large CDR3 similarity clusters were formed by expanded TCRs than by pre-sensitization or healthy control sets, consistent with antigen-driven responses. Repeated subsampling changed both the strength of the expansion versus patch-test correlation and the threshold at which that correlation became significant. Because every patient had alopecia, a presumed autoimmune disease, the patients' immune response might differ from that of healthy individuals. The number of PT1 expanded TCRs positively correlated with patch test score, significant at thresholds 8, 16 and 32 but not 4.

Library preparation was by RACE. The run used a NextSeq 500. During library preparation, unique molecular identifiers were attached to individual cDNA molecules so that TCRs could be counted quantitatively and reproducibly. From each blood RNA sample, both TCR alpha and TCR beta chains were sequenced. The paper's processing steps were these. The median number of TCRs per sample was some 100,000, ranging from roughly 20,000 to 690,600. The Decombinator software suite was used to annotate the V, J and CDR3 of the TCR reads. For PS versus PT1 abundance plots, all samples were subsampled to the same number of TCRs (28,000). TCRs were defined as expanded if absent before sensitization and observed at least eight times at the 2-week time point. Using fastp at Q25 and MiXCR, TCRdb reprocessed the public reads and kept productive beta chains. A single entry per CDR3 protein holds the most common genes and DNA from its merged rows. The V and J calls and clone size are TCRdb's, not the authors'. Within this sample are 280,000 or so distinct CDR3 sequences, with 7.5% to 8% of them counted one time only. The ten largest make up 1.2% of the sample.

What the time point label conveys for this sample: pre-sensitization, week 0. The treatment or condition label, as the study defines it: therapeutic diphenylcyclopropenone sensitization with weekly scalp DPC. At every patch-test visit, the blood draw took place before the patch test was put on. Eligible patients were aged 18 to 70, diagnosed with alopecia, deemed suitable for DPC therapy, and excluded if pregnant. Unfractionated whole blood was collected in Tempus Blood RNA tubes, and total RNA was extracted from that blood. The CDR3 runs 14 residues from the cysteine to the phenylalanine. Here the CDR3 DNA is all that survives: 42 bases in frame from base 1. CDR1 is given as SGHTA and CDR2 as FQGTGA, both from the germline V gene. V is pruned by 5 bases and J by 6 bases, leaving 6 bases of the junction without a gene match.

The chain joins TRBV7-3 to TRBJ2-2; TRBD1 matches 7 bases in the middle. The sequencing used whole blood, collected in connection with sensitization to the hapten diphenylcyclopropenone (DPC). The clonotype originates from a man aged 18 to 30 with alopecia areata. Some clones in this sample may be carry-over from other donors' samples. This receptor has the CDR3 CASSPRTGSGELFF. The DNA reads TGTGCCAGCAGCCCGAGGACAGGTTCCGGGGAGCTGTTTTTT. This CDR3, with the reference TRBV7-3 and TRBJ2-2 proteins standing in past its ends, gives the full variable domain GAGVSQTPSNKVTEKGKYVELRCDPISGHTALYWYRQSLGQGPEFLIYFQGTGAADDSGLPNDRFFAVRPEGSVSTLKIQRTERGDSAVYLCASSPRTGSGELFFGEGSRLTVL.